This T cell receptor (beta chain) was sequenced for a study of regulatory T cells in long-lasting Graves disease. Indicated time point: newly diagnosed GD, antithyroid drugs for less than 3 months. PBMCs were the source of the RNA used for TCR sequencing. This clonotype came up many times. This CDR3 has 13 residues. From germline, CDR1 is SNHLY and CDR2 FYNNEI. Trimming removed 3 bases from V and 6 bases from J, with 9 bases in between. Construction of the TCR beta libraries employed iRepertoire HTBI primers in conjunction with Arm-PCR of CDR3 regions. One entry per CDR3 protein, called by TCRdb with MiXCR from the multiplex PCR reads. The data contain 520,000 or so distinct CDR3 sequences, about 12% of them singletons. These data also formed part of another study, on T cells in Graves' hyperthyroidism and ophthalmopathy.

The sample was peripheral blood mononuclear cells (PBMCs), taken at new diagnosis, from a patient treated with antithyroid drugs. The clonotype originates from a woman aged 25 to 39 with Graves disease. The genes are TRBV2 and TRBJ1-5; tentative D call: TRBD1 (5 bases). In DNA form, the CDR3 reads TGTGCCAGCAGTGAGGTCAGGGCTCAGCCCCAGCATTTT. Translating it yields CASSEVRAQPQHF.